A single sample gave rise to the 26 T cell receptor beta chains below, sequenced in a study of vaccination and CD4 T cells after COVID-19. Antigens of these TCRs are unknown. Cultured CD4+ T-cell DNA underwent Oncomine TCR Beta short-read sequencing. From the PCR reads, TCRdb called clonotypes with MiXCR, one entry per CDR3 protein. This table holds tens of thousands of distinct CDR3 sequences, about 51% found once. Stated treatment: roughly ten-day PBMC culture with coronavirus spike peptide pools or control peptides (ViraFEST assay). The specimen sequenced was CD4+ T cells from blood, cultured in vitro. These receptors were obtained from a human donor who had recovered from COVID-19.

The CDR3 coding sequence is TGTGCCAGCAGCTCACTAGCGGGAGTGGCCTACGAGCAGTACTTC. Translated: CASSSLAGVAYEQYF. The genes are TRBV6-1 and TRBJ2-7; 11 nucleotides agree with TRBD2. The J segment lost 2 bases and the V segment lost 6 bases, leaving 6 bases of the junction unmatched. The CDR3 extends over 15 amino acids. Per the germline V gene, CDR1 is MNHNS and CDR2 is SASEGT.

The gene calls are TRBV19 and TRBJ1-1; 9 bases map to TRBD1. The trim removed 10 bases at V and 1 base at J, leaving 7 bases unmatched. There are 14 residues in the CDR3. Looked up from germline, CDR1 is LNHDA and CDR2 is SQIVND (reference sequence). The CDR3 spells CANRRDRANTEAFF. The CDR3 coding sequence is TGTGCCAACCGCCGGGACAGGGCGAACACTGAAGCTTTCTTT.

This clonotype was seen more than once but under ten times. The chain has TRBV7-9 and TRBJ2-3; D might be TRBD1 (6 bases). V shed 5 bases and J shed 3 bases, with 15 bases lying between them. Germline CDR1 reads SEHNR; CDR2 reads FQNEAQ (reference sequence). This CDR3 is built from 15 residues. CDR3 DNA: TGTGCCAGCAGCCCGCGCAGGGGAGAAACAGATACGCAGTATTTT. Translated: CASSPRRGETDTQYF. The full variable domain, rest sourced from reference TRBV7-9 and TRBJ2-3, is DTGVSQNPRHKITKRGQNVTFRCDPISEHNRLYWYRQTLGQGPEFLTYFQNEAQLEKSRLLSDRFSAERPKGSFSTLEIQRTEQGDSAMYLCASSPRRGETDTQYFGPGTRLTVL.

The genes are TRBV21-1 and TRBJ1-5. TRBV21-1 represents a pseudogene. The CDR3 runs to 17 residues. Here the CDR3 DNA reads TGTGCCAGCAGCAACCACGGACGCAAGAGACGCAATCAGCCCCAGCATTTT. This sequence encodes CASSNHGRKRRNQPQHF.

This CDR3 reads CASSRWDTGNTEAFF. The CDR3 DNA reads as TGTGCCAGTAGCAGGTGGGACACGGGGAACACTGAAGCTTTCTTT. The chain has TRBV19 and TRBJ1-1, with a tentative D call TRBD1 (6 bases). The CDR3 is 15 amino acids. V was pared by 6 bases and J by 1 base, with 15 bases between. Germline values: CDR1 LNHDA, CDR2 SQIVND (reference sequence).

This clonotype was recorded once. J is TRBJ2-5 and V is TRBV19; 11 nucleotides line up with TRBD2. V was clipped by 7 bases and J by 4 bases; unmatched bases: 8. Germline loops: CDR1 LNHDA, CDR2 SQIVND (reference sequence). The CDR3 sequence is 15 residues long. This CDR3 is CASNGLAGGVETQYF. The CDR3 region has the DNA TGTGCCAGTAACGGGCTAGCGGGAGGTGTAGAGACCCAGTACTTC.

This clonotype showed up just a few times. CDR3 in DNA: TGTGCCAGCAGCTGGTTAGCGGCTGACACAGATACGCAGTATTTT. Amino acid sequence: CASSWLAADTDTQYF. V and J are TRBV28 and TRBJ2-3; D might be TRBD2 (6 bases). The CDR3 length is 15 residues. V dropped 6 bases and J dropped 2 bases, with 15 bases sitting between them. CDR1 is MDHEN and CDR2 is SYDVKM in the germline V gene.

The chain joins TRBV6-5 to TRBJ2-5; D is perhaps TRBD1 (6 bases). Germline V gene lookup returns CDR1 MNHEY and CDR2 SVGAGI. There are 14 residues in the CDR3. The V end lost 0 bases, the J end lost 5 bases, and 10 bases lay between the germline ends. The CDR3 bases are TGTGCCAGCAGTTACTCGGGGGCAGGTGAGACCCAGTACTTC. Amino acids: CASSYSGAGETQYF.

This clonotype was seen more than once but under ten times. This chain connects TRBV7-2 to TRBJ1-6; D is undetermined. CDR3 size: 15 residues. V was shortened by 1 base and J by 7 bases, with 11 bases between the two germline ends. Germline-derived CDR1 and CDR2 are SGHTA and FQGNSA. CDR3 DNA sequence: TGTGCCAGCAGCTTAGTAGGTCCCCCCAATTCACCCCTCCACTTT. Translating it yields CASSLVGPPNSPLHF.

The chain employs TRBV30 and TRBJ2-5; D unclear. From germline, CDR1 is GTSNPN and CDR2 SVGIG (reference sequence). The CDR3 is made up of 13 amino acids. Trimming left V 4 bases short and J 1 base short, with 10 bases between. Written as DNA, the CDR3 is TGTGCCTGGACCAGGACGTCCCAAGAGACCCAGTACTTC. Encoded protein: CAWTRTSQETQYF.

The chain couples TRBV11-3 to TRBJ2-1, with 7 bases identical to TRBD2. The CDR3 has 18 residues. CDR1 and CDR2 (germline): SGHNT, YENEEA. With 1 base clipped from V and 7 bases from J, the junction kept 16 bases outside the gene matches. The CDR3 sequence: CASSLGGGTSAVGNEQFF. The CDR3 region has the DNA TGTGCCAGCAGCTTAGGAGGCGGCACTAGCGCTGTGGGGAATGAGCAGTTCTTC.

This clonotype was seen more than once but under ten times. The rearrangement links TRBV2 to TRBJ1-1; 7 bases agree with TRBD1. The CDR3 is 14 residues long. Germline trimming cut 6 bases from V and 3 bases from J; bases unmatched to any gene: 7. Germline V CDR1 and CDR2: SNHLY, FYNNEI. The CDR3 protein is CASRYRGTDTEAFF. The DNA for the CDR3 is TGTGCCAGCAGATATAGGGGGACAGACACTGAAGCTTTCTTT.

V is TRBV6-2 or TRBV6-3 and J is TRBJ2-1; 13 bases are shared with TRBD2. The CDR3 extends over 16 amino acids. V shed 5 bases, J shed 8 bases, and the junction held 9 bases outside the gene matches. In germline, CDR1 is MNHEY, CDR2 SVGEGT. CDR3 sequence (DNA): TGTGCCAGCAGTCCCCGGACTAGCGGGAGAGTTGATGAGCAGTTCTTC. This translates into CASSPRTSGRVDEQFF.

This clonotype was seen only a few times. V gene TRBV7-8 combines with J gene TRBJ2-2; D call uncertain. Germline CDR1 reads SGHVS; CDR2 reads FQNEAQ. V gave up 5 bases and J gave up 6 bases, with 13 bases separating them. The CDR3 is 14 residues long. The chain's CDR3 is CASSPGHAPGELFF. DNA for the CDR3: TGTGCCAGCAGCCCTGGGCATGCACCCGGGGAGCTGTTTTTT.

CDR3 region: CASSQFTGGDVYGYTF. CDR3 nucleotides: TGTGCCAGCTCACAATTCACAGGGGGGGACGTCTATGGCTACACCTTC. The rearrangement links TRBV18 to TRBJ1-2, with 8 positions matching TRBD1. The germline V gene encodes CDR1 KGHSH and CDR2 LQKENI. Unmatched junction bases numbered 11, after V lost 4 bases and J lost 4 bases. CDR3 length: 16 amino acids. Filled out from reference TRBV18 and TRBJ1-2, the complete variable domain reads NAGVMQNPRHLVRRRGQEARLRCSPMKGHSHVYWYRQLPEEGLKFMVYLQKENIIDESGMPKERFSAEFPKEGPSILRIQQVVRGDSAAYFCASSQFTGGDVYGYTFGSGTRLTVV.

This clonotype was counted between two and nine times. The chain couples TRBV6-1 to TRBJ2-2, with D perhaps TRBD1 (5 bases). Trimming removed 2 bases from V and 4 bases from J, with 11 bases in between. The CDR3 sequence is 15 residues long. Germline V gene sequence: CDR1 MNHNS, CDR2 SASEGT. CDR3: CASSEIRVGTGELFF. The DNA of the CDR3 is TGTGCCAGCAGTGAAATCAGGGTCGGCACCGGGGAGCTGTTTTTT.

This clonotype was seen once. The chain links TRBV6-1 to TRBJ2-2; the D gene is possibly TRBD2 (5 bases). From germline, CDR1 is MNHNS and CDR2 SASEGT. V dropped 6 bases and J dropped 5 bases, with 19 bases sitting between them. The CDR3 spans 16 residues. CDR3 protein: CASRFSGVLPTGELFF. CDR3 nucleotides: TGTGCCAGCAGGTTTTCCGGGGTTCTGCCGACCGGGGAGCTGTTTTTT.

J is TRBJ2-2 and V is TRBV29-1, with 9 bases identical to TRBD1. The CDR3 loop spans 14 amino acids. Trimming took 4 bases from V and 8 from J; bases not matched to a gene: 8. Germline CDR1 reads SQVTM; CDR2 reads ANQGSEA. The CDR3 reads CSVAGTGSYGELFF. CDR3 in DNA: TGCAGCGTTGCGGGGACAGGGAGTTATGGGGAGCTGTTTTTT.

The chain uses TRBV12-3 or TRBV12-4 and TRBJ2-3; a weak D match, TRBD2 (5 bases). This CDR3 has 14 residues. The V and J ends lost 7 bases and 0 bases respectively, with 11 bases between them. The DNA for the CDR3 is TGTGCCAGCACCGTAGGACTGAGCACAGATACGCAGTATTTT. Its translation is CASTVGLSTDTQYF.

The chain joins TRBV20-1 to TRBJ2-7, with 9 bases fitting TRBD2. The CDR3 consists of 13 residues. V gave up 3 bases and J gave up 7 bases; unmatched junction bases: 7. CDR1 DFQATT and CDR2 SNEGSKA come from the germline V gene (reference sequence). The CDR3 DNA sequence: TGCAGTGCTAGTAACGCGGGAGGGCGTGAGCAGTACTTC. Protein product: CSASNAGGREQYF.

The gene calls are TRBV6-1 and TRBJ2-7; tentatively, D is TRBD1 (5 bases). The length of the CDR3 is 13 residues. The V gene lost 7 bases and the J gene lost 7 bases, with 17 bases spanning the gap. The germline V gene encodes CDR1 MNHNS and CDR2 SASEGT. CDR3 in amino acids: CASNLRVMGEQYF. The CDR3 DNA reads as TGTGCCAGCAACCTCAGGGTTATGGGTGAGCAGTACTTC.

CDR3 coding DNA: TGTGCCAGCAGCTTAGGCGCCAGGGGGCCGACTGGGGCCAACGTCCTGACTTTC. Amino acids: CASSLGARGPTGANVLTF. This chain uses TRBV7-2 with TRBJ2-6; 8 nucleotides align to TRBD1. Germline V gene lookup returns CDR1 SGHTA and CDR2 FQGNSA. The CDR3 runs to 18 residues. With 1 base clipped from V and 2 bases from J, the junction kept 7 bases outside the gene matches.

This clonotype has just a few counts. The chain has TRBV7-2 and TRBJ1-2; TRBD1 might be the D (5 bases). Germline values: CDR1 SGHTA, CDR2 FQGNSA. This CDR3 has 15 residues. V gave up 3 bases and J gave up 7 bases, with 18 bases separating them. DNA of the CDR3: TGTGCCAGCAGCTTCGGGGCAGGTTACACTGGTGGCTACACCTTC. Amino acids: CASSFGAGYTGGYTF.

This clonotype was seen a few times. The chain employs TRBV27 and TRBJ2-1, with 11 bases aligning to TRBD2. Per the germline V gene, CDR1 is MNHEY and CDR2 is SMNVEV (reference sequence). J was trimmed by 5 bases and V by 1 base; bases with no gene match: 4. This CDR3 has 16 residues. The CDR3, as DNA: TGTGCCAGCAGTTTATGGGTTAGCGGGAGGGACAATGAGCAGTTCTTC. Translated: CASSLWVSGRDNEQFF.

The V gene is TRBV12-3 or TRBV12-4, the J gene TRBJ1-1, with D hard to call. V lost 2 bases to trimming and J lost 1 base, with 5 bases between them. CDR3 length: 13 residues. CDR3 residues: CASSLTENTEAFF. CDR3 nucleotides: TGTGCCAGCAGTTTAACAGAGAACACTGAAGCTTTCTTT.

For the CDR3, the DNA is TGTGCCAGCAGTTACCTCTCACTAGCGGGGTCATCCTACAATGAGCAGTTCTTC. This encodes CASSYLSLAGSSYNEQFF. The rearrangement joins TRBV27 to TRBJ2-1; 10 nucleotides match TRBD2. The germline V gene encodes CDR1 MNHEY and CDR2 SMNVEV (reference sequence). The CDR3 is 18 amino acids. After removal of 4 bases from V and 1 base from J, the junction contained 10 bases not matched to a gene.